This TCR beta chain was sequenced in a study of blood T cell repertoires in COVID-19. Researchers sorted participants into cohorts using their self-reported clinical history. Trimming pared 2 bases from V and 8 bases from J, leaving 14 bases between. This CDR3 has 14 residues. Per the germline V gene, CDR1 is SGDLS and CDR2 is YYNGEE. Sequencing was performed with immunoSEQ multiplex PCR; in TCRdb, only in-frame clones are kept and a portion is missing. This table has more than 250,000 clones, 88% appearing once. The sequenced sample was PBMCs or T cells enriched from blood (not recorded which). This chain connects TRBV9 to TRBJ2-1; D possibly corresponds to TRBD1 (6 bases). The origin of this receptor is a woman between 40 and 50 years old with acute COVID-19. CDR3 nucleotide sequence: TGTGCCAGCAGCGTTGCAGGGGTCCGGGATGAGCAGTTCTTC. Translation: CASSVAGVRDEQFF.